The rows below give T cell receptor beta chains drawn from one sample of a study of T cell repertoires in cytomegalovirus infection. Their antigens remain unidentified. Via MiXCR, TCRdb re-called the reads, giving one row per CDR3 protein. This sample carries about a million distinct CDR3 sequences, around a third of them seen once, and the ten largest clones take about 14%. The material was cultured CD8+ T cells from PBMCs, obtained from culture after CMV antigen stimulation. Source of these receptors: a human donor in good health (CMV status not recorded). Some clones in this sample may be carry-over from other donors' samples. CDR3s include the opening cysteine and the closing phenylalanine or tryptophan. Fields, in order: clone size, V gene, J gene, D gene, CDR3 protein, CDR3 DNA. The D gene is left open where the match is weak. Some rows have no size entry. The others give once, few or many, or a class for an expanded clone.

clone size: -; V gene: TRBV7-9; J gene: TRBJ2-1; D gene: -; CDR3 protein: CASTEVVGNEQFF; CDR3 DNA: TGTGCCAGCACCGAAGTGGTGGGCAATGAGCAGTTCTTC
clone size: few; V gene: TRBV27; J gene: TRBJ2-7; D gene: -; CDR3 protein: CASSLGQVNYEQYF; CDR3 DNA: TGTGCCAGCAGTTTAGGACAAGTCAACTACGAGCAGTACTTC
clone size: -; V gene: TRBV5-5; J gene: TRBJ1-4; D gene: -; CDR3 protein: CASSLDKGSEKLFF; CDR3 DNA: TGTGCCAGCAGCTTGGACAAGGGTAGCGAAAAACTGTTTTTT
clone size: few; V gene: TRBV7-2; J gene: TRBJ2-7; D gene: TRBD1; CDR3 protein: CASSPRDRGSDEQYF; CDR3 DNA: TGTGCCAGCAGCCCGCGGGACAGGGGCAGCGACGAGCAGTACTTC
clone size: -; V gene: TRBV4-1; J gene: TRBJ1-1; D gene: TRBD1; CDR3 protein: CASSQVATGVYTEAFF; CDR3 DNA: TGCGCCAGCAGCCAAGTCGCGACAGGGGTTTACACTGAAGCTTTCTTT
clone size: many; V gene: TRBV7-2; J gene: TRBJ2-1; D gene: -; CDR3 protein: CASSLTSFNYNEQFF; CDR3 DNA: TGTGCCAGCAGCTTGACCAGTTTTAACTACAATGAGCAGTTCTTC
clone size: -; V gene: TRBV27; J gene: TRBJ2-7; D gene: -; CDR3 protein: CASSLSGDTYEQYF; CDR3 DNA: TGTGCCAGCAGTTTGAGCGGGGACACCTACGAGCAGTACTTC
clone size: many; V gene: TRBV7-6; J gene: TRBJ1-1; D gene: -; CDR3 protein: CASSSGENTEAFF; CDR3 DNA: TGTGCCAGCAGCTCAGGTGAGAACACTGAAGCTTTCTTT
clone size: -; V gene: TRBV28; J gene: TRBJ1-1; D gene: -; CDR3 protein: CASSLGWRGTNTEAFF; CDR3 DNA: TGTGCCAGCAGTTTAGGCTGGAGGGGGACGAACACTGAAGCTTTCTTT
clone size: few; V gene: TRBV15; J gene: TRBJ2-3; D gene: TRBD2; CDR3 protein: CATSRVVAGGTDTQYF; CDR3 DNA: TGTGCCACCAGCAGAGTCGTGGCGGGGGGCACAGATACGCAGTATTTT
clone size: few; V gene: TRBV6-5; J gene: TRBJ2-5; D gene: TRBD2; CDR3 protein: CASSVGLAGVVQETQYF; CDR3 DNA: TGTGCCAGCAGTGTTGGACTAGCGGGGGTCGTACAAGAGACCCAGTACTTC
clone size: few; V gene: TRBV15; J gene: TRBJ2-1; D gene: TRBD1; CDR3 protein: CATSRDLGGPNNEQFF; CDR3 DNA: TGTGCCACCAGCAGAGATCTAGGGGGCCCTAACAATGAGCAGTTCTTC
clone size: many; V gene: TRBV11-3; J gene: TRBJ2-1; D gene: TRBD2; CDR3 protein: CASSLGLDNEQFF; CDR3 DNA: TGTGCCAGCAGCCTAGGACTAGACAATGAGCAGTTCTTC